This T cell receptor beta chain was captured by sequencing in a study of response to subunit inactivated influenza vaccine. TCRdb re-analysed the RT-PCR reads in MiXCR, keeping a single row per CDR3 protein. The sample carries about 540,000 distinct CDR3 sequences, roughly 23% recorded once. In the case of this clonotype: Its antigen remains unidentified.

V gave up 5 bases and J gave up 2 bases, with 10 bases separating them. Per the germline V gene, CDR1 is SGHAT and CDR2 is FQNNGV. The CDR3 spans 14 residues. Findings and limits, study-wide: New T cells are recruited in small numbers by each seasonal influenza vaccination, according to the authors' suggestion.

This sample was shared with a second study, whose subject was T cells expressing NK-cell markers. That report notes: TCR beta libraries carry UMIs added by 5'RACE template switching. Underlying the TCR beta repertoires were sorted CD3+CD56+NKG2C+, CD3+CD56+NKG2C- and CD3+CD56-NKG2C+ T cells. The share of CD8+ T cells held by dominant NKG2C+ clonotypes was about 1.0-7.5% in roughly 6 donors.

V is TRBV11-2 and J is TRBJ1-3, with D maybe TRBD1 (6 bases). This specimen consisted of CD4+ T cells sorted from PBMCs, obtained approximately 12 days after vaccination. The sequence derives from a man aged 45 to 65 who received an inactivated influenza vaccine. The CDR3 nucleotides read TGTGCCAGCAGCCCGAGGGGGACTGGAAACACCATATATTTT. As protein: CASSPRGTGNTIYF.